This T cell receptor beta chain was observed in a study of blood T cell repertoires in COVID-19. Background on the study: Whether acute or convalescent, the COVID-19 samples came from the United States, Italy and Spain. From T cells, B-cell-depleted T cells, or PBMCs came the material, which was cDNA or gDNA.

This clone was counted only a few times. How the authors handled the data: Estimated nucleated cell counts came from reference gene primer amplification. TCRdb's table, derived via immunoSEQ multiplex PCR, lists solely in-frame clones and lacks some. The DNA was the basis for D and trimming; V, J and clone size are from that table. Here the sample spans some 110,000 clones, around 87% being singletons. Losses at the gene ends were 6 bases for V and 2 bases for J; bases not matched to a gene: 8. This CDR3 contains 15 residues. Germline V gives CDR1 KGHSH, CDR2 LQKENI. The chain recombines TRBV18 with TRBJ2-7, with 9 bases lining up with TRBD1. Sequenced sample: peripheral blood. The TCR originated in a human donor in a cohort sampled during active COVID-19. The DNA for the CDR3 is TGTGCCAGCTCGCAACCTGGACAGGGGACCTACGAGCAGTACTTC. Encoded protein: CASSQPGQGTYEQYF. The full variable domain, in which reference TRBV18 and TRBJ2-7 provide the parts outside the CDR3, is NAGVMQNPRHLVRRRGQEARLRCSPMKGHSHVYWYRQLPEEGLKFMVYLQKENIIDESGMPKERFSAEFPKEGPSILRIQQVVRGDSAAYFCASSQPGQGTYEQYFGPGTRLTVT.